This T cell receptor beta chain was captured by sequencing in a study of T cells in Graves' hyperthyroidism and ophthalmopathy. Study observations and caveats: Researchers found most expanded thyroid clonotypes above 0.001 in blood as well.

Individuals with ophthalmopathy presented a Clinical Activity Score of at least 3, a NOSPECS grade of at least 4 and a duration under 3 months. On this clonotype itself: The antigen is undetermined.

TCR beta CDR3 region amplification was performed from RNA transcripts. In the first-round RT-PCR of the TCR CDR3, the HTBI primer set was used. TCRdb reprocessed the multiplex PCR reads via MiXCR and lists one record per CDR3 protein. This table has 200,000 to 250,000 distinct CDR3 sequences, roughly 15% appearing once. The clonotype originates from a woman younger than 30 with Graves' ophthalmopathy. The material sequenced was blood.

This CDR3 reads CASSERTGATNTEAFF. The CDR3 DNA follows: TGCGCCAGCAGTGAACGGACAGGGGCCACGAACACTGAAGCTTTCTTT. The chain carries TRBV10-2 and TRBJ1-1, with 9 nucleotides matching TRBD1. The germline gives CDR1 WSHSY, CDR2 SAAADI. The CDR3 length is 16 residues. V lost 3 bases and J lost 1; bases outside the gene matches: 6.